The sequence of this T cell receptor beta chain was determined in a study of shared clonotypes between healthy human individuals (dated by TCRdb to the early 2020s). Some background on the complete study: A couple of women and a few men aged 18 to 49 years were included in the cohort. For each donor, CD4 naive and CD4 memory were each run on three plates, CD8 naive on two plates, and CD8 memory on one plate. The study deeply sequenced blood TCR repertoires of five healthy adults to estimate repertoire size and the extent of clonotype sharing between individuals. Libraries were prepared and TCR repertoires were sequenced by different laboratories using diverse techniques, in order to increase sequencing depth and limit assay-specific biases. Between about 0.94 and 10 billion PBMCs per donor were obtained by leukapheresis.

Spanning cysteine to phenylalanine, the CDR3 consists of 12 amino acids. The read is trimmed to its CDR3 DNA, 36 bases read in frame from base 1. V is shortened by 6 bases, J by 4 bases, and the region joining them spans 12 bases. Based on the germline V gene, the CDR1 and CDR2 sequences are SQVTM and ANQGSEA. On this clone itself: What this receptor recognizes is not known. No much larger clonotype is one base removed from it; base qualities were not supplied.

Study-wide findings and limitations: When a few donors were compared, the shared fraction of clonotypes was around 5.1% for naive CD4, approximately 3.5% for naive CD8, 2% to 2.5% for memory CD4, and 0.4% for memory CD8. Naive subsets generally had larger estimated clonotype richness than memory subsets. Because the study included a small number of donors, the genetic and exposure-history diversity represented was limited. Sampling was restricted to blood, and TCR repertoires in tissue are likely to differ from TCR repertoires in blood. Clonotypes shared by all four sorted-subset donors showed higher generation probabilities than non-shared clonotypes. Even with the large sequencing depth, rarefaction of the sorted-subset datasets indicated that sequencing was incomplete. Based on pairwise subsampling, the degree of clonotype sharing among donors was expected to be affected by sequencing depth.

The donors were healthy, HIV-negative adults who had no recently reported acute infections or vaccinations. All donors were Caucasian adults living in Nashville, Tennessee, USA. CD4+ T cells were enriched by magnetic negative selection, after which naive cells were positively selected on CD45RA and the negative fraction was taken as the memory subset. After blood collection by leukapheresis, PBMCs were isolated using Ficoll-Histopaque density gradient centrifugation and then cryopreserved in the vapor phase of liquid nitrogen. Purity and quantity of every magnetically sorted T cell population were checked by analytical flow cytometry. Genomic DNA was isolated from each sorted fraction and quantified by UV absorbance on a Nanodrop 2000c. TCR CDR3 regions were amplified from genomic DNA by multiplex PCR using the deep immunoSEQ assay. Genomic DNA extracted from each cell subset was distributed evenly over all wells of several immunoSEQ 96-well plates, and each plate served as one replicate. For sorted subsets, approximately 190 ng genomic DNA, equal to about 30,000 T cell genomes, was loaded into each replicate PCR. The purified libraries were quantified using a Qubit 3.0 fluorometer, sized with a Bioanalyzer 2100, and then quantified again using the KAPA Library Quantification kit. Every immunoSEQ 96-well plate was sequenced on a separate single-read 150-cycle Illumina NextSeq 550 flow cell. The paper's processing steps were these. Because the immunoSEQ output held only junctional sequences and lacked quality scores, the filtering could not match the filtering applied to full-length reads. Sequences were annotated with PyIR, a Python wrapper for IgBLAST v1.9, and V/J genes and CDR3 were assigned using IMGT germline references. Any read was removed if the V/J assignment was weak (E-value above 1e-6), the CDR3 was missing, or the read contained stop codons, out-of-frame junctions, or ambiguous translated residues. V3J clonotypes were defined by identical inferred V gene, J gene, and CDR3 amino acid sequence. Percentage overlap between repertoires was computed as shared unique clonotypes divided by the size of the smaller repertoire. Repertoire richness was assessed with RTK rarefaction, the Chao1 estimator, and Recon v2.1 estimates of unobserved clonotypes. For all TCRbeta clonotypes obtained by the gDNA method from a handful of donors, generation probabilities were computed with OLGA. In TCRdb, the immuneACCESS table is reduced to in-frame sequences with V and J assigned. These tables do not hold every clone; where another copy was compared, an unresolved V gene accounts for under half, and the others remain unexplained. V, J and clone size reflect that table, while D and trimming were determined from the DNA. The sample profile shows around 1.4 million clones; approximately 98.5% of them were found once. Roughly 0.36% of the sample lies in the top ten.

The rearranged segments are TRBV29-1 and TRBJ2-5; tentative D gene TRBD2, with 5 bases matching. Sequenced: naive CD4+ T cells sorted from blood. Read against the paper, the sample's cell subset or site label means: CD45RA+ positively selected. The sequence derives from a man aged 25 to 40 in good health. The CDR3 region reads CSVAAVLETQYF. The nucleotide sequence is given as TGCAGCGTCGCAGCGGTCCTAGAGACCCAGTACTTC.